These T cell receptor beta chains were read from a single sample in a study of shared clonotypes between healthy human individuals. Profiled with immunoSEQ multiplex PCR; TCRdb holds only in-frame clones, not every one. Here the sample spans approximately 2.5 million clones, 93% being singletons. Sequencing was performed on naive CD4+ T cells from PBMCs. All receptors come from a man younger than 35 in good health. Some clones in this sample may be carry-over from other donors' samples. Each CDR3 is given with its conserved first and last residue. A D gene is named only where the DNA matches it firmly. Clone size is shown for a subset of rows, as once, few, many or a class of expanded clone.

clone size	D gene	V gene	J gene	CDR3 DNA	CDR3 protein
.	.	TRBV5-1	TRBJ1-1	TGCGCCAGCAACTCCGGACAGAGTCAAACTGAAGCTTTCTTT	CASNSGQSQTEAFF
once	TRBD1	TRBV7-2	TRBJ1-2	TGTGCCAGCAGCTTAGTGGGACAGGGTAATGGCTACACCTTC	CASSLVGQGNGYTF
.	.	TRBV11-1	TRBJ2-7	TGTGCCAGCGGACAAAGGGAGAACGAGCAGTACTTC	CASGQRENEQYF
.	TRBD1	TRBV10-3	TRBJ1-5	TGTGCCATCGGCCGGGACAGGGGTTCTCAGCCCCAGCATTTT	CAIGRDRGSQPQHF
.	TRBD2	TRBV14	TRBJ2-1	TGTGCCAGCAGCCGCCCGGGACTAGCAAGGAATGAGCAGTTCTTC	CASSRPGLARNEQFF
.	.	TRBV18	TRBJ2-7	TGTGCCAGCTCACCGGGGGCAGGGGCGAAAGAGCAGTACTTC	CASSPGAGAKEQYF
.	.	TRBV5-1	TRBJ2-1	TGCGCCAGCAGCCTGGTCGGAGATGAGCAGTTCTTC	CASSLVGDEQFF
.	TRBD1	TRBV5-1	TRBJ1-1	TGCGCCAGCAGCCAGGGACAGGGGTTTCCTGCTTTCTTT	CASSQGQGFPAFF
.	.	TRBV28	TRBJ1-2	TGTGCCAGCAGTTTAGGGGGGCGCCATGGCTACACCTTC	CASSLGGRHGYTF
.	TRBD2	TRBV7-2	TRBJ2-7	TGTGCCAGCAGCTTAGAGTCAGGACTAGCGGGAGGGCGTTACGAGCAGTACTTC	CASSLESGLAGGRYEQYF
.	TRBD2	TRBV6-6	TRBJ2-1	TGTGCCAGCAGCGTGACTAGCGGAACCTACAATGAGCAGTTCTTC	CASSVTSGTYNEQFF
.	TRBD2	TRBV6-5	TRBJ2-5	TGTGCCAGCAGTTACTCGGGGGGGTTCAAGACCCAGTACTTC	CASSYSGGFKTQYF
.	.	TRBV18	TRBJ1-1	TGTGCCAGCTCACCGAATACTTTGAACACTGAAGCTTTCTTT	CASSPNTLNTEAFF
.	TRBD2	TRBV28	TRBJ2-1	TGTGCCAGCAGCTCCGGGACTACCAATGAGCAGTTCTTC	CASSSGTTNEQFF
.	TRBD2	TRBV5-1	TRBJ2-5	TGCGCCAGCAGCAACTTAGCGGGAGGGCCGGAGGCCCAGTACTTC	CASSNLAGGPEAQYF
.	.	TRBV5-1	TRBJ1-1	TGCGCCAGCAGGTCATCCTCGGGGGGGTCAAGGATTACTGAAGCTTTCTTT	CASRSSSGGSRITEAFF
.	TRBD1	TRBV5-1	TRBJ1-3	TGCGCCAGCAGCGGGACAGGGTCTGGAAACACCATATATTTT	CASSGTGSGNTIYF
.	TRBD2	TRBV4-2	TRBJ2-3	TGTGCCAGCAGCCACGGTCAATGGGCGGGAGGCACAGATACGCAGTATTTT	CASSHGQWAGGTDTQYF
.	.	TRBV6-1	TRBJ1-2	TGTGCCAGCAGTGAATCAGGTACTGGCTACACCTTC	CASSESGTGYTF
.	.	TRBV5-4	TRBJ2-7	TGTGCCAGTCAAAGCCCGGGCTACGACGAGCAGTACTTC	CASQSPGYDEQYF
.	TRBD1	TRBV15	TRBJ2-3	TGTGCCACCAGCAGGGGGACAGGGTCAGATACGCAGTATTTT	CATSRGTGSDTQYF
.	.	TRBV9	TRBJ2-6	TGTGCCAGCGATTCAGTCGGCTCTGGGGCCAACGTCCTGACTTTC	CASDSVGSGANVLTF
few	.	TRBV25-1	TRBJ1-2	TGTGCCAGCAGTGTCAGGCGTGGTGGTGGCTACACCTTC	CASSVRRGGGYTF
.	TRBD1	TRBV6-1	TRBJ2-1	TGTGCCAGCAGCGACAGGGTAATCGCCTACAATGAGCAGTTCTTC	CASSDRVIAYNEQFF
.	.	TRBV6-5	TRBJ1-3	TGTGCCAGCAGTTACGCGGCAGGGAGGGTAAACACCATATATTTT	CASSYAAGRVNTIYF
.	.	TRBV7-8	TRBJ2-2	TGTGCCAGCAGCTTAGTTGGGGGGCGGAAAGCCGGGGAGCTGTTTTTT	CASSLVGGRKAGELFF
.	TRBD1	TRBV7-9	TRBJ1-4	TGTGCCAGCAGCCCGGGGACAGGATATGAAAAACTGTTTTTT	CASSPGTGYEKLFF
.	TRBD2	TRBV5-8	TRBJ2-2	TGTGCCAGCAGCTTGGTATCACTAGCGGGGGCGAACACCGGGGAGCTGTTTTTT	CASSLVSLAGANTGELFF
.	.	TRBV18	TRBJ2-7	TGTGCCAGCTCCCTCGGCGCAGCCTCCCACGAGCAGTACTTC	CASSLGAASHEQYF
.	.	TRBV18	TRBJ1-1	TGTGCCAGCTCACCCCCAGGCAGGAACACTGAAGCTTTCTTT	CASSPPGRNTEAFF
once	.	TRBV5-1	TRBJ2-2	TGCGCCAGCAGCCACGGGACACCCGGGGAGCTGTTTTTT	CASSHGTPGELFF
few	.	TRBV6-1	TRBJ1-1	TGTGCCAGCAGCCGACAGACACTTCCGAACACTGAAGCTTTCTTT	CASSRQTLPNTEAFF
.	.	TRBV9	TRBJ1-4	TGTGCCAGCAGCGTAGTGTCGGGTTGTGGCAGCAGGGTAGGTAATGAAAAACTGTTTTTT	CASSVVSGCGSRVGNEKLFF
.	TRBD1	TRBV27	TRBJ1-1	TGTGCCAGCAGTCAGCGACAGGGTACTGAAGCTTTCTTT	CASSQRQGTEAFF
.	.	TRBV28	TRBJ1-1	TGTGCCAGCAGTCAAAGGGAAACTGAAGCTTTCTTT	CASSQRETEAFF
.	.	TRBV2	TRBJ2-1	TGTGCCAGCAGACAGCATGAGAACAATGAGCAGTTCTTC	CASRQHENNEQFF
once	.	TRBV9	TRBJ1-5	TGTGCCAGCAGCCCATGGGGGAATCAGCCCCAGCATTTT	CASSPWGNQPQHF
.	.	TRBV7-2	TRBJ2-1	TGTGCCAGCAGCTTATCCCGGGACACGGCCCCCGGCGAGCAGTTCTTC	CASSLSRDTAPGEQFF
.	.	TRBV10-1	TRBJ2-2	TGCGCCAGCAGTGAGTCAACACTAGGGCCCGGGGAGCTGTTTTTT	CASSESTLGPGELFF
.	.	TRBV30	TRBJ1-6	TGTGCCTGGAGTGTGGTAGACCGTTCACCCCTCCACTTT	CAWSVVDRSPLHF
.	.	TRBV13	TRBJ1-5	TGTGCCAGCAGCTTAAGAGGGTGGGAGCCCCAGCATTTT	CASSLRGWEPQHF
.	TRBD1	TRBV7-2	TRBJ1-1	TGTGCCAGCAGCTTAGCCCATGGGCAGGGGGCGACTGAAGCTTTCTTT	CASSLAHGQGATEAFF
.	.	TRBV5-1	TRBJ2-7	TGCGCCAGCAGCTTGGCGTTTGGGACCTACGAGCAGTACTTC	CASSLAFGTYEQYF
.	.	TRBV19	TRBJ2-3	TGTGCCAGTAGCCCTGTTACAAACACAGATACGCAGTATTTT	CASSPVTNTDTQYF
.	.	TRBV19	TRBJ2-6	TGTGCCAGTTGTGGTCAGGGTAAGGCTGGGGCCAACGTCCTGACTTTC	CASCGQGKAGANVLTF
.	.	TRBV6-5	TRBJ1-2	TGTGCCAGCAGTTATTCGGGGCACTATGGCTACACCTTC	CASSYSGHYGYTF
.	.	TRBV6-6	TRBJ2-1	TGTGCCAGCCGAAAAACAGAGAGCTCCTACAATGAGCAGTTCTTC	CASRKTESSYNEQFF
.	TRBD2	TRBV7-2	TRBJ2-3	TGTGCCAGCAGCTCCCTTGGCGGGAGGGTAGATACGCAGTATTTT	CASSSLGGRVDTQYF